These 27 T cell receptor beta chains came from one sample sequenced in a study of blood T cell repertoires in COVID-19. TCRdb's table, derived via immunoSEQ multiplex PCR, lists solely in-frame clones and lacks some. This table holds tens of thousands of clones, about 86% found once. Sequencing was done on a sample of peripheral blood. These receptors were obtained from a human donor in a cohort sampled during active COVID-19.

The V and J genes are TRBV19 and TRBJ2-7; a possible D gene is TRBD1 (6 bases). Trimming pared 4 bases from V and 5 bases from J, leaving 18 bases between. Germline values: CDR1 LNHDA, CDR2 SQIVND (reference sequence). The CDR3 runs 15 residues. The CDR3 region is CASSTGPKGDNEQYF. CDR3 bases: TGTGCCAGTAGTACGGGGCCTAAGGGGGACAACGAGCAGTACTTC.

The rearrangement uses TRBV27 and TRBJ2-7, with 7 bases lining up with TRBD2. The CDR3 totals 14 residues. V shed 3 bases, J shed 2 bases, and the junction held 4 bases outside the gene matches. Germline values: CDR1 MNHEY, CDR2 SMNVEV (reference sequence). The CDR3 loop reads CASSFEGGTYEQYF. CDR3 sequence (DNA): TGTGCCAGCAGTTTTGAGGGAGGGACCTACGAGCAGTACTTC.

V is TRBV2 and J is TRBJ1-5; possible D gene TRBD1, 6 bases. V was trimmed by 6 bases and J by 4 bases, leaving 13 bases between them. Germline assignment: CDR1 SNHLY and CDR2 FYNNEI. CDR3 size: 14 residues. The CDR3 loop reads CASSLRGGNQPQHF. The CDR3 coding sequence is TGTGCCAGCAGCCTAAGGGGGGGAAATCAGCCCCAGCATTTT. Full variable domain (rest looked up from reference TRBV2 and TRBJ1-5): EPEVTQTPSHQVTQMGQEVILRCVPISNHLYFYWYRQILGQKVEFLVSFYNNEISEKSEIFDDQFSVERPDGSNFTLKIRSTKLEDSAMYFCASSLRGGNQPQHFGDGTRLSIL.

On this clone: One junction end disagrees with the germline gene, perhaps due to a read error. This rearrangement joins TRBV27 to TRBJ2-2, with unresolved D. Germline CDR1 reads MNHEY; CDR2 reads SMNVEV (reference sequence). CDR3 length equals 13 residues. CDR3 nucleotide sequence: TGTGCCAGCAGTGCCCAGAACACCGAGGAGCTGTTTTTT. Its translation is CASSAQNTEELFF.

This clone is a singleton in its sample. This chain links TRBV4-1 with TRBJ1-4; D is possibly TRBD1 (5 bases). Trimming took 5 bases from V and 3 from J, leaving 13 bases between them. The CDR3 has 15 amino acids. CDR1 is MGHRA and CDR2 is YSYEKL in the germline V gene. The DNA of the CDR3 is TGCGCCAGCAGCACGATCAGGGAATCTAATGAAAAACTGTTTTTT. Protein: CASSTIRESNEKLFF.

In its sample, this clone was seen once. The CDR3 loop reads CASSRWTGEEQYF. The CDR3 coding sequence is TGTGCCAGCAGCCGATGGACGGGGGAAGAGCAGTACTTC. The genes are TRBV14 and TRBJ2-7, with a tentative D call TRBD2 (6 bases). CDR1 is SGHDN and CDR2 is FVKESK in the germline V gene. The CDR3 is made up of 13 amino acids. V was shortened by 4 bases and J by 7 bases, with 14 bases between the two germline ends.

V and J are TRBV6-5 and TRBJ1-2, with 7 bases matching TRBD1. V dropped 9 bases and J dropped 1; count of bases not matched to a gene: 8. CDR3 length equals 14 residues. Looked up from germline, CDR1 is MNHEY and CDR2 is SVGAGI. The CDR3 coding sequence is TGTGCCAGTCGGCGGGGGGACAGTAACTATGGCTACACCTTC. Translated: CASRRGDSNYGYTF.

CDR3 sequence reads: CASSPRGYTGELFF. The CDR3, as DNA: TGTGCCAGCTCACCACGAGGGTACACCGGGGAGCTGTTTTTT. The chain recombines TRBV18 with TRBJ2-2, with a possible D match to TRBD2 (5 bases). V was pared by 1 base and J by 3 bases, with 6 bases between. From germline, CDR1 is KGHSH and CDR2 LQKENI. CDR3 length: 14 residues.

The chain has TRBV5-1 and TRBJ2-7; TRBD1 agrees at 8 bases. V gave up 4 bases and J gave up 3 bases; unmatched junction bases: 6. The CDR3 spans 14 residues. Germline V gene data show CDR1 as SGHRS and CDR2 as YFSETQ. The CDR3 bases are TGCGCCAGCAGCGGCGGACAGGGAGACTACGAGCAGTACTTC. Amino acid sequence: CASSGGQGDYEQYF. Full variable domain (remainder filled in from reference TRBV5-1 and TRBJ2-7): KAGVTQTPRYLIKTRGQQVTLSCSPISGHRSVSWYQQTPGQGLQFLFEYFSETQRNKGNFPGRFSGRQFSNSRSEMNVSTLELGDSALYLCASSGGQGDYEQYFGPGTRLTVT.

In DNA, the CDR3 is TGTGCCAGCACTACCCCATCCACGCAGTATTTT. Amino acids: CASTTPSTQYF. V gene TRBV2 combines with J gene TRBJ2-3; D is unclear. This CDR3 spans 11 amino acids. Germline V gene sequence: CDR1 SNHLY, CDR2 FYNNEI. Between the trimmed V and J ends, which lost 7 bases and 9 bases, there was a span of 11 bases.

The chain is built from TRBV12-3 or TRBV12-4 and TRBJ2-3; D gene uncertain. V was trimmed by 1 base and J by 7 bases, leaving 9 bases between them. The CDR3 sequence is 13 residues long. CDR3 nucleotide sequence: TGTGCCAGCAGTTTAGGTCGGGTCAATACGCAGTATTTT. It codes for CASSLGRVNTQYF.

This chain connects TRBV7-8 to TRBJ2-7; TRBD2 matches at 8 bases. The length of the CDR3 is 15 residues. V was clipped by 2 bases and J by 4 bases; unmatched bases: 7. The germline gives CDR1 SGHVS, CDR2 FQNEAQ. CDR3 nucleotide sequence: TGTGCCAGCAGCTTAACGGGGGGGGGCCTGTACGAGCAGTACTTC. Residues: CASSLTGGGLYEQYF. The full variable domain, completed using reference TRBV7-8 and TRBJ2-7, is GAGVSQSPRYKVAKRGQDVALRCDPISGHVSLFWYQQALGQGPEFLTYFQNEAQLDKSGLPSDRFFAERPEGSVSTLKIQRTQQEDSAVYLCASSLTGGGLYEQYFGPGTRLTVT.

CDR3 region: CASSESRGHGSYGETQYF. CDR3 DNA: TGTGCCAGCAGTGAATCCAGGGGCCACGGGTCGTATGGAGAGACCCAGTACTTC. The chain links TRBV25-1 to TRBJ2-5, with a tentative D call TRBD1 (6 bases). This CDR3 is built from 18 residues. Deletions cut 1 base from V and 4 bases from J, with 22 bases between. Germline values: CDR1 MGHDK, CDR2 SYGVNS. Variable domain in full (rest from reference TRBV25-1 and TRBJ2-5): EADIYQTPRYLVIGTGKKITLECSQTMGHDKMYWYQQDPGMELHLIHYSYGVNSTEKGDLSSESTVSRIRTEHFPLTLESARPSHTSQYLCASSESRGHGSYGETQYFGPGTRLLVL.

As DNA, the CDR3 is TGTGCCAGCAGTTACTCGCCAGGGGGGGAGACCCAGTACTTC. This sequence encodes CASSYSPGGETQYF. This chain uses TRBV6-5 with TRBJ2-5; D may be TRBD1 (7 bases). Per germline, CDR1 MNHEY and CDR2 SVGAGI. The CDR3 loop spans 14 amino acids. Trimming removed 0 bases at V and 5 bases at J, with 10 bases between.

The V gene is TRBV5-1, the J gene TRBJ1-3; unclear D gene. CDR1 and CDR2 from the germline V gene are SGHRS and YFSETQ. Deletions cut 4 bases from V and 4 bases from J, with 9 bases between. The CDR3 spans 13 residues. CDR3 coding DNA: TGCGCCAGCAGCCACACAGCAGGAAACACCATATATTTT. Translating gives CASSHTAGNTIYF.

The V call is TRBV11-2, the J call TRBJ2-7, with TRBD2 as a possible D gene (5 bases). V lost 2 bases and J lost 5, with 22 bases in between. The CDR3 is 17 amino acids. Germline assignment: CDR1 SGHAT and CDR2 FQNNGV. The CDR3 sequence: CASSLWFAGDIENEQYF. The CDR3 bases are TGTGCCAGCAGCTTATGGTTCGCGGGTGATATAGAGAACGAGCAGTACTTC.

The V call is TRBV5-1, the J call TRBJ2-5; 10 bases line up with TRBD1. This CDR3 comprises 19 residues. The V and J ends lost 2 bases and 3 bases, in that order; junction bases with no gene match: 16. CDR1 is SGHRS, CDR2 YFSETQ, per germline. CDR3 residues: CASSFSGTGDLWAKETQYF. DNA of the CDR3: TGCGCCAGCAGCTTCTCCGGGACAGGGGATTTGTGGGCCAAAGAGACCCAGTACTTC.

This clone appeared a single time. The chain employs TRBV30 and TRBJ1-2; TRBD1 matches 11 bases. Germline V gene data show CDR1 as GTSNPN and CDR2 as SVGIG (reference sequence). Losses at the gene ends were 0 bases for V and 3 bases for J; bases not matched to a gene: 3. The CDR3 consists of 15 residues. The chain's CDR3 is CAWSVLGQGDYGYTF. The CDR3 bases are TGTGCCTGGAGTGTACTGGGACAGGGGGACTATGGCTACACCTTC.

The rearrangement links TRBV19 to TRBJ2-3; unclear D gene. V lost 2 bases and J lost 6, with 9 bases in between. This CDR3 has 13 amino acids. CDR1 and CDR2 (germline): LNHDA, SQIVND (reference sequence). DNA for the CDR3: TGTGCCAGTAGTATACCGAGAGAGGATACGCAGTATTTT. Translated, it gives CASSIPREDTQYF.

The count of this clone is one. The chain is built from TRBV6-6 and TRBJ2-5, with 8 bases identical to TRBD1. Germline assignment: CDR1 MNHNY and CDR2 SVGAGI (reference sequence). This CDR3 is built from 14 residues. J lost 2 bases, V lost 9 bases, and 8 bases had no gene match. This CDR3 reads CASSKRQGQETQYF. The CDR3 region has the DNA TGTGCCAGTTCCAAGAGACAGGGGCAAGAGACCCAGTACTTC.

In DNA, the CDR3 is TGCAGCGTTGTAGCGGGACAAAAACCATCTGGCTACACCTTC. Translation: CSVVAGQKPSGYTF. The J gene is TRBJ1-2, the V gene TRBV29-1, with D possibly matching TRBD1 (6 bases). CDR3 length equals 14 residues. Germline lookup yields CDR1 SQVTM and CDR2 ANQGSEA. Trimming removed 4 bases from V and 7 bases from J, with 19 bases in between.

This sequence joins TRBV29-1 and TRBJ2-1; 9 bases align to TRBD2. Germline CDR1 SQVTM, CDR2 ANQGSEA. J lost 8 bases, V lost 3 bases, and 5 bases had no gene match. This CDR3 comprises 13 residues. For the CDR3, the DNA is TGCAGCGTTGAGTGGGTAGCGGGAGATGAGCAGTTCTTC. Translated, it gives CSVEWVAGDEQFF.

The chain has TRBV4-2 and TRBJ1-2, with 7 bases aligning to TRBD1. Trimming cost V 4 bases and J 4 bases; bases outside gene matches: 6. This CDR3 comprises 14 residues. Germline assignment: CDR1 LGHNA and CDR2 YNFKEQ. CDR3 nucleotides: TGTGCCAGCAGCCGGAGGGACAGTCTCTATGGCTACACCTTC. Protein product: CASSRRDSLYGYTF.

The rearrangement links TRBV6-1 to TRBJ1-4; 7 positions agree with TRBD1. The CDR3 consists of 14 residues. V lost 1 base and J lost 5; bases outside the gene matches: 1. Germline CDR1 is MNHNS and CDR2 is SASEGT. CDR3 residues: CASSEGRGNEKLFF. CDR3 nucleotide sequence: TGTGCCAGCAGTGAAGGCAGGGGGAATGAAAAACTGTTTTTT.

The chain is built from TRBV20-1 and TRBJ1-2; 9 nucleotides align to TRBD1. The CDR3 has 11 amino acids. Trimming removed 4 bases from V and 8 bases from J; junction bases left unmatched: 2. CDR1 DFQATT and CDR2 SNEGSKA come from the germline V gene (reference sequence). This CDR3 is CSATDRGGYTF. The CDR3 nucleotides are TGCAGTGCTACGGACAGGGGAGGCTACACCTTC.

The rearrangement joins TRBV6-1 to TRBJ1-5; tentatively, D is TRBD1 (6 bases). Trimming took off 2 bases at V and 4 bases at J, with 18 bases between the two ends. The CDR3 has 17 amino acids. Germline V gene lookup returns CDR1 MNHNS and CDR2 SASEGT. This CDR3 is CASSEWGGLPPNQPQHF. DNA of the CDR3: TGTGCCAGCAGTGAATGGGGGGGCCTACCCCCAAATCAGCCCCAGCATTTT.

The chain employs TRBV12-3 or TRBV12-4 and TRBJ2-1; 9 bases are shared with TRBD1. The CDR3 has 11 amino acids. The V and J ends lost 6 bases and 10 bases, in that order; junction bases with no gene match: 1. Written as DNA, the CDR3 is TGTGCCAGCAGCGGACAGGGGGAGCAGTTCTTC. Translating it yields CASSGQGEQFF.